These T cell receptor beta chains were read from a single sample in a study of identical twins' blood T cells. TCRdb reprocessed the 5' RACE reads via MiXCR and lists one record per CDR3 protein. The sample shows 350,000 to 400,000 distinct CDR3 sequences, roughly 27% of them seen only once. The sequenced sample was PBMCs. These receptors all come from a woman between 18 and 55 years old in good health. Both conserved end residues are part of each CDR3.

V,CDR3
TRBV9,CASSRGGQETQYF
TRBV12-3/TRBV12-4,CASRKSGGNQPQHF
TRBV6-2/TRBV6-3,CASSYLVMSSYNEQFF
TRBV4-3,CASSQGGTGAGNTIYF
TRBV12-3/TRBV12-4,CASSPAQGLDQPQHF
TRBV2,CATLTLEGEKLFF
TRBV6-6,CSSSYSPGDGYTF
TRBV29-1,CSVRQGLEAFF
TRBV20-1,CSARDIAGGFHNTQYF
TRBV30,CAWGAGGVRQPQHF
TRBV7-9,CASSLGGINQPQHF
TRBV3-1,CASSQGGVRFSEAFF
TRBV6-1,CASSEPRSSGNTIYF
TRBV10-3,CAISERTSRRGGDTQYF
TRBV19,CAILRTGHQSDTEAFF
TRBV5-1,CASSLFQRDTQYF
TRBV28,CASRPGTGGSYEQYF
TRBV29-1,CSVGPESKDTQYF
TRBV4-1,CASSQAGQASGNTIYF
TRBV5-1,CASSLAGSEAFF
TRBV11-2,CASSLKLAGLSDTQYF
TRBV18,CASSSGTGNEKLFF
TRBV4-2,CASSQVFGTPLNYGYTF
TRBV20-1,CSARGTDGYTF
TRBV20-1,CSARDKVGGGEAFF
TRBV6-5,CASSYSGGYTGELFF
TRBV11-2,CASSLDPHYTIYF
TRBV9,CASSVGQVAGEREQFF
TRBV5-4,CASSFVAGPEAFF
TRBV29-1,CSPRDQPQHF
TRBV7-9,CASSLPTSTEAFF
TRBV7-9,CASSSDRVNTEAFF
TRBV7-9,CASSPDVNEAFF
TRBV20-1,CSARVGARELFF
TRBV10-3,CAISVTMNTEAFF
TRBV11-2,CASSLDRRQPVHF
TRBV27,CASSSSMELFF
TRBV20-1,CSARSHNEKLFF
TRBV10-3,CAISLGTTTGELFF
TRBV5-6,CASSLRTEAFF
TRBV6-2/TRBV6-3,CASSYTPGQHNYDYTF
TRBV5-4,CASSPSGNEQFF
TRBV10-3,CAITGLAGSEQYF
TRBV9,CASSRPQGSTDTQYF
TRBV20-1,CSANIGYGYTF